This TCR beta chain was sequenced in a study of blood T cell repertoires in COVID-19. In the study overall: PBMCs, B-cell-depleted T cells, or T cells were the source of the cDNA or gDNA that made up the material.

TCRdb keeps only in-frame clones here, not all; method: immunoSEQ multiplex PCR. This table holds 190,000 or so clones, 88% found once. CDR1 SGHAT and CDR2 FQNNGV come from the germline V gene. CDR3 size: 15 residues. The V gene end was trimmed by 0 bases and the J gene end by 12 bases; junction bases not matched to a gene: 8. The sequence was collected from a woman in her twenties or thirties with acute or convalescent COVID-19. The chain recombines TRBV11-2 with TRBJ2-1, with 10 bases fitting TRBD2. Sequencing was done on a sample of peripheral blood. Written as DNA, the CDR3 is TGTGCCAGCAGCTTAGACAGAGCGGGAGGGGGGAGGCAGTTCTTC. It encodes CASSLDRAGGGRQFF.